A single sample gave rise to the 31 T cell receptor beta chains below, sequenced in a study of cytomegalovirus exposure and HLA in healthy donors. It was with 60 Vbeta and 13 Jbeta primers that the PCR ran. Profiling relied on immunoSEQ multiplex PCR, and the TCRdb table lists in-frame clones only, not all of them. The table lists about 110,000 clones, around 79% of them singletons. Sequenced: PBMCs. The receptors shown here come from a woman aged 40 to 50 in good health and CMV-seronegative.

The V and J genes are TRBV27 and TRBJ1-2; 8 bases are a match to TRBD1. Germline assignment: CDR1 MNHEY and CDR2 SMNVEV (reference sequence). CDR3 length: 14 amino acids. Germline trimming cut 8 bases from V and 5 bases from J; bases unmatched to any gene: 10. CDR3 sequence: CASGYQGARYGYTF. Written as DNA, the CDR3 is TGTGCCAGCGGTTACCAGGGGGCGAGATATGGCTACACCTTC.

V usage is TRBV5-4 and J usage is TRBJ2-3; D perhaps matches TRBD1 (6 bases). Germline V gives CDR1 SGHNT, CDR2 YYREEE (reference sequence). This CDR3 contains 15 residues. V was cut by 2 bases and J by 0 bases, with 10 bases left in between. As DNA, the CDR3 is TGTGCCAGCAGCTTCGCTCAGGGGAGCACAGATACGCAGTATTTT. Translating gives CASSFAQGSTDTQYF.

The count of this clone is one. The CDR3: CSVAGSNSNQPQHF. DNA of the CDR3: TGCAGCGTTGCAGGGTCGAATAGCAATCAGCCCCAGCATTTT. The chain combines TRBV29-1 with TRBJ1-5, with TRBD1 as a possible D gene (5 bases). Germline CDR1 SQVTM, CDR2 ANQGSEA. Trimming removed 4 bases at V and 0 bases at J, with 10 bases between. The CDR3 runs to 14 residues.

The chain recombines TRBV30 with TRBJ2-1, with a possible D match to TRBD2 (5 bases). CDR1 and CDR2 (germline): GTSNPN, SVGIG (reference sequence). Trimming left V 7 bases short and J 3 bases short, with 28 bases between. CDR3 size: 18 residues. CDR3: CALTVSGIGKSFYNEQFF. The CDR3, as DNA: TGTGCCTTAACAGTGTCGGGAATCGGGAAAAGCTTCTACAATGAGCAGTTCTTC.

CDR3 sequence (DNA): TGTGCCAGCTCACCCCGGGACACTGAAGCTTTCTTT. It specifies CASSPRDTEAFF. The rearrangement joins TRBV18 to TRBJ1-1; D remains unclear. The CDR3 is 12 amino acids. From germline, CDR1 is KGHSH and CDR2 LQKENI. The ends were cut back, 3 bases at V and 3 bases at J, with 5 bases in the middle.

The rearrangement links TRBV19 to TRBJ1-3; D uncertain. The CDR3 spans 13 residues. Germline loops: CDR1 LNHDA, CDR2 SQIVND (reference sequence). V lost 7 bases, J lost 4 bases, and 11 bases lay in between. The CDR3 is CASTPFVGNTIYF. The DNA of the CDR3 is TGTGCCAGTACCCCTTTCGTCGGAAACACCATATATTTT. Filled out from reference TRBV19 and TRBJ1-3, the complete variable domain reads DGGITQSPKYLFRKEGQNVTLSCEQNLNHDAMYWYRQDPGQGLRLIYYSQIVNDFQKGDIAEGYSVSREKKESFPLTVTSAQKNPTAFYLCASTPFVGNTIYFGEGSWLTVV.

CDR3 DNA: TGTGCCAGCAGCCGACAGTGGAACACTGAAGCTTTCTTT. It codes for CASSRQWNTEAFF. The chain joins TRBV5-8 to TRBJ1-1, with a possible D match to TRBD1 (5 bases). Trimming pared 4 bases from V and 1 base from J, leaving 8 bases between. The CDR3 length is 13 residues. Germline V lookup: CDR1 SGHTS, CDR2 YDEGEE.

The V gene is TRBV5-1, the J gene TRBJ2-7, with D possibly matching TRBD2 (6 bases). The V gene lost 4 bases and the J gene lost 1 base, with 18 bases spanning the gap. The CDR3 consists of 16 residues. The germline gives CDR1 SGHRS, CDR2 YFSETQ. The CDR3 DNA is TGCGCCAGCAGCCGGGGACTCGAGGGGCTTTCCTACGAGCAGTACTTC. Encoded protein: CASSRGLEGLSYEQYF. Full variable domain (remainder filled in from reference TRBV5-1 and TRBJ2-7): KAGVTQTPRYLIKTRGQQVTLSCSPISGHRSVSWYQQTPGQGLQFLFEYFSETQRNKGNFPGRFSGRQFSNSRSEMNVSTLELGDSALYLCASSRGLEGLSYEQYFGPGTRLTVT.

The genes are TRBV4-1 and TRBJ1-2; possibly TRBD1 for D (6 bases). The CDR3 consists of 15 residues. In germline, CDR1 is MGHRA, CDR2 YSYEKL. V was clipped by 2 bases and J by 0 bases, with 10 bases between them. This CDR3 reads CASSQQTGTNYGYTF. CDR3 nucleotides: TGCGCCAGCAGCCAACAAACAGGGACTAACTATGGCTACACCTTC.

This sequence joins TRBV30 and TRBJ1-6, with 8 bases that match TRBD1. This CDR3 contains 18 residues. CDR1 and CDR2 (germline): GTSNPN, SVGIG (reference sequence). The V gene end was trimmed by 3 bases and the J gene end by 0 bases; junction bases not matched to a gene: 10. CDR3 sequence: CAWSGFRDRSSYNSPLHF. The CDR3 DNA sequence: TGTGCCTGGAGCGGGTTCAGGGACAGGAGCTCCTATAATTCACCCCTCCACTTT.

CDR3 sequence (DNA): TGTGCCAGTAGTTCAACACAAAGCTCCTACGAGCAGTACTTC. This gives the protein CASSSTQSSYEQYF. This sequence joins TRBV19 and TRBJ2-7, with D hard to call. Germline CDR1 and CDR2: LNHDA and SQIVND (reference sequence). CDR3 length: 14 amino acids. With 5 bases removed from V and 0 bases from J, the gap between germline ends came to 11 bases. Full variable domain (outside the CDR3, taken from reference TRBV19 and TRBJ2-7): DGGITQSPKYLFRKEGQNVTLSCEQNLNHDAMYWYRQDPGQGLRLIYYSQIVNDFQKGDIAEGYSVSREKKESFPLTVTSAQKNPTAFYLCASSSTQSSYEQYFGPGTRLTVT.

The V and J genes are TRBV7-2 and TRBJ2-3; possible D gene TRBD1, 7 bases. Germline values: CDR1 SGHTA, CDR2 FQGNSA. CDR3 length: 16 residues. The V and J ends lost 3 bases and 5 bases respectively, with 18 bases between them. The CDR3 region is CASSFRPQGGKDTQYF. The CDR3 nucleotides are TGTGCCAGCAGCTTTAGGCCGCAGGGGGGAAAAGATACGCAGTATTTT.

The chain couples TRBV7-2 to TRBJ1-3; 7 bases map to TRBD1. Germline CDR1 SGHTA, CDR2 FQGNSA. The V gene end was trimmed by 5 bases and the J gene end by 4 bases; junction bases not matched to a gene: 11. The CDR3 covers 16 residues. The CDR3 is CASSLQSDREGNTIYF. In nucleotides, the CDR3 is TGTGCCAGCAGCCTCCAGTCTGACAGGGAAGGAAACACCATATATTTT.

V usage is TRBV10-3 and J usage is TRBJ1-6; 10 nucleotides line up with TRBD1. This CDR3 contains 16 residues. With V trimmed by 0 bases and J by 5 bases, 1 base remained unmatched. Per germline, CDR1 ENHRY and CDR2 SYGVKD. This CDR3 reads CAISESGTGDNSPLHF. The DNA of the CDR3 is TGTGCCATCAGTGAGTCCGGGACAGGGGATAATTCACCCCTCCACTTT.

This clone occurred once. The V call is TRBV30, the J call TRBJ2-7; tentatively, D is TRBD2 (6 bases). Trimming cost V 2 bases and J 5 bases, with 16 bases left between them. The CDR3 length is 14 residues. The germline gives CDR1 GTSNPN, CDR2 SVGIG (reference sequence). CDR3 in DNA: TGTGCCTGGAGTCGCGTCGGGAGTTACAACGAGCAGTACTTC. Protein sequence: CAWSRVGSYNEQYF. The variable domain in full, with the rest retrieved from reference TRBV30 and TRBJ2-7, is SQTIHQWPATLVQPVGSPLSLECTVEGTSNPNLYWYRQAAGRGLQLLFYSVGIGQISSEVPQNLSASRPQDRQFILSSKKLLLSDSGFYLCAWSRVGSYNEQYFGPGTRLTVT.

The chain employs TRBV2 and TRBJ2-7, with 7 bases identical to TRBD2. Germline V gene sequence: CDR1 SNHLY, CDR2 FYNNEI. This CDR3 has 14 amino acids. The J segment lost 2 bases and the V segment lost 6 bases, leaving 7 bases of the junction unmatched. CDR3 loop: CASSPMGGAYEQYF. The CDR3 region has the DNA TGTGCCAGCAGCCCCATGGGGGGGGCCTACGAGCAGTACTTC.

The gene calls are TRBV28 and TRBJ1-2; 7 positions agree with TRBD1. The germline V gene has CDR1 MDHEN and CDR2 SYDVKM. The J segment lost 11 bases and the V segment lost 5 bases, leaving 14 bases of the junction unmatched. The CDR3 consists of 14 residues. The CDR3 region has the DNA TGTGCCAGCAGTCCCCCCGACAGGGCGGAAGGGTACACCTTC. Its translation is CASSPPDRAEGYTF.

In DNA form, the CDR3 reads TGTGCCAGCAGTGGGGCTAGCGGGAGGTCTCAAGAGACCCAGTACTTC. Amino acids: CASSGASGRSQETQYF. V gene TRBV2 combines with J gene TRBJ2-5, with 11 bases fitting TRBD2. CDR3 length: 16 residues. J was trimmed by 2 bases and V by 4 bases; bases with no gene match: 6. In germline, CDR1 is SNHLY, CDR2 FYNNEI.

The chain carries TRBV27 and TRBJ2-3, with a weak D call TRBD2 (6 bases). CDR1 MNHEY and CDR2 SMNVEV come from the germline V gene (reference sequence). V dropped 9 bases and J dropped 2 bases, with 18 bases sitting between them. The CDR3 sequence is 15 residues long. The CDR3, as DNA: TGTGCCAGTACGGGATCCAGGGACTTCACAGATACGCAGTATTTT. It translates to CASTGSRDFTDTQYF.

This chain uses TRBV28 with TRBJ2-1, with 8 bases that match TRBD1. Germline assignment: CDR1 MDHEN and CDR2 SYDVKM. The V segment lost 5 bases and the J segment 8 bases; nucleotides outside the gene matches: 11. The CDR3 has 15 residues. The CDR3 region has the DNA TGTGCCAGCAGTCTTCTTTCGGACAGGGCTGATGAGCAGTTCTTC. Translated, it gives CASSLLSDRADEQFF. The whole variable domain, remainder taken from reference TRBV28 and TRBJ2-1, is DVKVTQSSRYLVKRTGEKVFLECVQDMDHENMFWYRQDPGLGLRLIYFSYDVKMKEKGDIPEGYSVSREKKERFSLILESASTNQTSMYLCASSLLSDRADEQFFGPGTRLTVL.

The rearrangement uses TRBV6-5 and TRBJ1-1; D not resolved. Germline-derived CDR1 and CDR2 are MNHEY and SVGAGI. Trimming cost V 0 bases and J 1 base, with 6 bases left between them. CDR3 length: 14 amino acids. As DNA, the CDR3 is TGTGCCAGCAGTTACTCGATAGAGAACACTGAAGCTTTCTTT. Translating it yields CASSYSIENTEAFF.

This clone was counted only a few times. The chain combines TRBV9 with TRBJ1-1, with TRBD1 matching over 7 bases. The junction had 6 bases not matched to a gene; V was cut back by 5 bases and J by 2 bases. The CDR3 is 14 residues long. Germline lookup yields CDR1 SGDLS and CDR2 YYNGEE. The CDR3 region has the DNA TGTGCCAGCAGGAGGGGACAGACCAACACTGAAGCTTTCTTT. Its translation: CASRRGQTNTEAFF.

The chain employs TRBV2 and TRBJ2-3; 8 nucleotides align to TRBD1. The germline gives CDR1 SNHLY, CDR2 FYNNEI. The CDR3 has 15 residues. V dropped 5 bases and J dropped 3; count of bases not matched to a gene: 7. DNA of the CDR3: TGTGCCAGCAGTTTCCGACAGGGGAGAACAGATACGCAGTATTTT. Its protein product is CASSFRQGRTDTQYF.

This chain uses TRBV5-4 with TRBJ2-2; 7 bases align to TRBD2. CDR1 SGHNT and CDR2 YYREEE come from the germline V gene (reference sequence). The CDR3 covers 15 residues. V was clipped by 2 bases and J by 8 bases; unmatched bases: 9. The CDR3 here is CASSFGLVRFGELFF. CDR3 DNA sequence: TGTGCCAGCAGCTTCGGACTAGTGAGGTTTGGGGAGCTGTTTTTT. The whole variable domain, filled in from reference TRBV5-4 and TRBJ2-2, reads ETGVTQSPTHLIKTRGQQVTLRCSSQSGHNTVSWYQQALGQGPQFIFQYYREEENGRGNFPPRFSGLQFPNYSSELNVNALELDDSALYLCASSFGLVRFGELFFGEGSRLTVL.

The chain carries TRBV25-1 and TRBJ2-5; maybe TRBD2 (5 bases). Germline CDR1 MGHDK, CDR2 SYGVNS. CDR3 length equals 14 residues. V was shortened by 3 bases and J by 3 bases, with 11 bases between the two germline ends. CDR3: CASSDPAREETQYF. The CDR3 region has the DNA TGTGCCAGCAGTGACCCTGCGCGGGAAGAGACCCAGTACTTC.

J is TRBJ2-1 and V is TRBV5-1, with D possibly TRBD1 on 6 matching bases. Germline loops: CDR1 SGHRS, CDR2 YFSETQ. There are 15 residues in the CDR3. V was shortened by 4 bases and J by 1 base, with 12 bases between the two germline ends. The CDR3 loop is CASSTSTGSYNEQFF. In DNA, the CDR3 is TGCGCCAGCAGCACCTCGACAGGTTCCTACAATGAGCAGTTCTTC.

This chain uses TRBV2 with TRBJ2-5, with 7 bases that match TRBD1. The junction had 5 bases not matched to a gene; V was cut back by 7 bases and J by 0 bases. Per germline, CDR1 SNHLY and CDR2 FYNNEI. This CDR3 has 14 residues. The CDR3 DNA follows: TGTGCCAGCATCGCGACAGGGCACCAAGAGACCCAGTACTTC. It specifies CASIATGHQETQYF.

The gene calls are TRBV6-5 and TRBJ2-1; D perhaps matches TRBD1 (6 bases). The length of the CDR3 is 15 residues. Trimming stripped 5 bases from V and 4 bases from J, with 15 bases between. The germline V gene encodes CDR1 MNHEY and CDR2 SVGAGI. The CDR3 sequence is CASSQLTTGYNEQFF. In nucleotides, the CDR3 is TGTGCCAGCAGTCAACTCACGACAGGTTACAATGAGCAGTTCTTC.

The V and J genes are TRBV28 and TRBJ2-5, with 7 bases identical to TRBD2. Germline lookup yields CDR1 MDHEN and CDR2 SYDVKM. The J segment lost 3 bases and the V segment lost 6 bases, leaving 7 bases of the junction unmatched. The CDR3 is 14 residues long. The CDR3 here is CASSRTSIKETQYF. The DNA for the CDR3 is TGTGCCAGCAGCCGGACTAGTATAAAAGAGACCCAGTACTTC.

The V call is TRBV18, the J call TRBJ1-1; D call uncertain. Trimming removed 6 bases at V and 0 bases at J, with 17 bases between. The germline gives CDR1 KGHSH, CDR2 LQKENI. CDR3 length equals 16 residues. CDR3 DNA: TGTGCCAGCTCGTTGATTACGGGGTCCATGAACACTGAAGCTTTCTTT. It specifies CASSLITGSMNTEAFF.

The chain employs TRBV7-2 and TRBJ2-3; the D gene is possibly TRBD2 (5 bases). V lost 5 bases and J 4 bases, leaving 28 bases between the germline ends. The CDR3 runs 19 residues. Germline V CDR1 and CDR2: SGHTA, FQGNSA. CDR3 sequence reads: CASSEVSRRKALKADTQYF. CDR3 nucleotide sequence: TGTGCCAGCAGCGAGGTCTCGCGGAGGAAGGCATTAAAGGCAGATACGCAGTATTTT.